The rows below give T cell receptor beta chains drawn from one sample of a study of T cells in localized non-small cell lung cancer. Measured with immunoSEQ multiplex PCR; TCRdb has only the in-frame clones, and not every one. Of tens of thousands of clones listed, 80% to 95% were seen once; the top ten hold approximately 1%. This sample comprised peripheral blood, obtained before any cancer treatment. These receptors were collected from a woman between 35 and 75 years old with stage I lung adenocarcinoma. Each CDR3 is given with its conserved first and last residue. A D gene is named only where the DNA matches it firmly. Expanded clones get a size class; other rows say once, few or many, or leave the size out.

V	D	J	size	DNA	CDR3
TRBV9	NA	TRBJ1-2	NA	TGTGCCAGCAGGGAGGGAACAGGGAGCTATGGCTACACCTTC	CASREGTGSYGYTF
TRBV19	TRBD2	TRBJ2-3	NA	TGTGCCAGTAAGGAACTAGCGGGAGGTCCAGATACGCAGTATTTT	CASKELAGGPDTQYF
TRBV29-1	NA	TRBJ1-1	NA	TGCAGCGTTTCCTCTGAAGCTTTCTTT	CSVSSEAFF
TRBV6-5	NA	TRBJ1-2	NA	TGTGCCACCGTACGTCAAGACAGGAAGGGCTATGGCTACACCTTC	CATVRQDRKGYGYTF
TRBV7-2	TRBD1	TRBJ1-2	NA	TGTGCCAGCAGCCCGGACAGGGGTGAAGGCTACACCTTC	CASSPDRGEGYTF
TRBV7-2	NA	TRBJ1-4	NA	TGTGCCAGCAGCTTAACCCCTAATGAAAAACTGTTTTTT	CASSLTPNEKLFF
TRBV29-1	TRBD2	TRBJ2-3	NA	TGCAGCGTTGACCGGGGACTAGCGGCCACAGATACGCAGTATTTT	CSVDRGLAATDTQYF
TRBV15	TRBD1	TRBJ1-2	NA	TGTGCCACCAGCAGAGCCAAGGGTGAACAGGGGCGGGACAGGGTGCTCGGAACATATGGCTACACCTTC	CATSRAKGEQGRDRVLGTYGYTF
TRBV6-1	TRBD1	TRBJ1-2	NA	TGTGCCAGCAGTGAAGGAACAGGGGTACCCTTTAACTATGGCTACACCTTC	CASSEGTGVPFNYGYTF
TRBV11-2	NA	TRBJ2-5	NA	TGTGCCAGCAGCCCGACAGGTTCTAAAGAGACCCAGTACTTC	CASSPTGSKETQYF
TRBV28	TRBD2	TRBJ2-7	NA	TGTGCCCGCAGTCCGTTGATCCTAGCGGGGGGGCGGGTTAACGAGCAGTACTTC	CARSPLILAGGRVNEQYF
TRBV5-1	NA	TRBJ1-2	NA	TGCGCCAGCAGCTTGGCCCTCCAAGCTAACTATGGCTACACCTTC	CASSLALQANYGYTF
TRBV7-8	NA	TRBJ1-3	NA	TGTGCCAGCAGCTCCCACTTGGGGGTCTCTGGAAACACCATATATTTT	CASSSHLGVSGNTIYF
TRBV5-1	TRBD1	TRBJ1-6	NA	TGCGCCAGCAGCTCTACTCCGGGACAGTATAATTCACCCCTCCACTTT	CASSSTPGQYNSPLHF
TRBV7-2	TRBD2	TRBJ2-2	NA	TGTGCCAGCAGCTTAGTATTAGCGGGAGGCCCGGGCACCGGGGAGCTGTTTTTT	CASSLVLAGGPGTGELFF
TRBV11-1	NA	TRBJ2-1	NA	TGTGCCAGCAGCTTATCCCTAGCGCCCTCCTACAATGAGCAGTTCTTC	CASSLSLAPSYNEQFF
TRBV5-1	NA	TRBJ1-1	NA	TGCGCCAGCAGCTTGGGTGTGGCGGAAGGGAACACTGAAGCTTTCTTT	CASSLGVAEGNTEAFF
TRBV19	TRBD1	TRBJ1-6	NA	TGTGCCAGTAGTTTCCGACAGGGACAACCCCTCCACTTT	CASSFRQGQPLHF
TRBV5-6	NA	TRBJ1-6	NA	TGTGCCAGCAGCTTGGCGGGGGGCGAATCACCCCTCCACTTT	CASSLAGGESPLHF
TRBV28	TRBD1	TRBJ1-1	NA	TGTGCCAGCAGTTTACGGGGGACAGCGAACACTGAAGCTTTCTTT	CASSLRGTANTEAFF
TRBV11-3	TRBD2	TRBJ2-1	NA	TGTGCCAGCAGCTTAGGGGCTAGCGGAAGACGTTACAATGAGCAGTTCTTC	CASSLGASGRRYNEQFF
TRBV7-2	TRBD1	TRBJ2-2	NA	TGTGCCAGCAGCTACACCGGGACAGGGGGCAACACCGGGGAGCTGTTTTTT	CASSYTGTGGNTGELFF
TRBV28	NA	TRBJ1-6	NA	TGTGCCAGCAGTCCAATACGACGGTCTAATTCACCCCTCCACTTT	CASSPIRRSNSPLHF
TRBV4-1	NA	TRBJ1-5	once	TGCGCCAGCAGCCAGGGGATCAATCAGCCCCAGCATTTT	CASSQGINQPQHF
TRBV5-1	TRBD2	TRBJ2-7	NA	TGCGCCAGCAGCTTCCTCCGGGAGGGTAGCAACGAGCAGTACTTC	CASSFLREGSNEQYF
TRBV5-1	NA	TRBJ2-6	NA	TGCGCCAGCAGCTTGCCAGTTTCCTCTGGGGCCAACGTCCTGACTTTC	CASSLPVSSGANVLTF
TRBV28	NA	TRBJ1-4	NA	TGTGCCAGCAGTTCAACAGGGTTTGGTGAAAAACTGTTTTTT	CASSSTGFGEKLFF
TRBV7-2	NA	TRBJ1-1	NA	TGTGCCAGCAGCTCGTCCGCAGGGACCACTGAAGCTTTCTTT	CASSSSAGTTEAFF
TRBV7-9	NA	TRBJ2-2	NA	TGTGCCAGCAGCTTAGCGCTCGTTGTTACGACGAACACCGGGGAGCTGTTTTTT	CASSLALVVTTNTGELFF
TRBV6-5	NA	TRBJ1-1	NA	TGTGCCAGCAGTTACTCGACTGGTGGGGAAGCTTTCTTT	CASSYSTGGEAFF
TRBV7-8	NA	TRBJ1-4	NA	TGTGCCAGCAGCTTATCCCGGTCGGAAAAACTGTTTTTT	CASSLSRSEKLFF
TRBV28	TRBD1	TRBJ2-1	NA	TGTGCCAGCAGTGGGGGCAGGGGGTTCTACAATGAGCAGTTCTTC	CASSGGRGFYNEQFF
TRBV19	TRBD1	TRBJ1-3	NA	TGTGCCAGTCGACAGGGACTCTCTGGAAACACCATATATTTT	CASRQGLSGNTIYF
TRBV7-9	NA	TRBJ2-7	NA	TGTGCCAGCAGCTTAGAGGTCTACGAGCAGTACTTC	CASSLEVYEQYF
TRBV19	NA	TRBJ1-6	NA	TGTGCCAGTAGTATAGAAGGGGGTTATGGTTCACCCCTCCACTTT	CASSIEGGYGSPLHF
TRBV5-4	TRBD1	TRBJ1-4	NA	TGTGCCAGCAGCCTAGAACAGGGGGTTGGTGAAAAACTGTTTTTT	CASSLEQGVGEKLFF
TRBV9	TRBD1	TRBJ1-2	NA	TGTGCCAGCAGCGTAGCGTCTTGGACAGGGTTATATGGCTACACCTTC	CASSVASWTGLYGYTF
TRBV6-1	NA	TRBJ1-6	NA	TGTGCCACTTCCCACGGGAGGGAGCGGTCACCCCTCCACTTT	CATSHGRERSPLHF
TRBV18	TRBD1	TRBJ2-3	NA	TGTGCCAGCTCACCCCGGGACAGAGTAACAGATACGCAGTATTTT	CASSPRDRVTDTQYF
TRBV19	NA	TRBJ2-7	NA	TGTGCCAGTAGCGACTCTCCCCGTACGGGCGAGCAGTACTTC	CASSDSPRTGEQYF
TRBV5-1	NA	TRBJ1-4	NA	TGCGCCAGCAGCTCCAGGGCGACTAATGAAAAACTGTTTTTT	CASSSRATNEKLFF
TRBV5-1	TRBD2	TRBJ2-1	NA	TGCGCCAGCAGCAGCTCGCGGGGGACTAGCGGGAGGAGCGAGCAGTTCTTC	CASSSSRGTSGRSEQFF
TRBV23-1	NA	TRBJ1-2	NA	TGCGCCAGCAGTAGAGGATATGGCTACACCTTC	CASSRGYGYTF
TRBV7-7	NA	TRBJ2-5	NA	TGTGCCAGCAGCTTAGGGCAGTGGGAGACCCAGTACTTC	CASSLGQWETQYF
TRBV7-2	TRBD1	TRBJ2-5	once	TGTGCCAGCAGCCGGGGACAGGGAGAGACCCAGTACTTC	CASSRGQGETQYF
TRBV19	TRBD1	TRBJ1-5	NA	TGTGCCAGTGGAGACAGGGGCTATCAGCCCCAGCATTTT	CASGDRGYQPQHF
TRBV4-3	NA	TRBJ2-7	once	TGCGCCAGCAGCCAAGATCGGACCGCCCAGGGCCAGTACTTC	CASSQDRTAQGQYF
TRBV25-1	NA	TRBJ1-2	NA	TGTGCCAGCAGTGAAGGGGGAGGGGGCTACACCTTC	CASSEGGGGYTF
TRBV27	NA	TRBJ1-1	medium-sized	TGTGCCAGCAGTTTAATGATGGGGATGAACACTGAAGCTTTCTTT	CASSLMMGMNTEAFF
TRBV11-2	NA	TRBJ2-2	NA	TGTGCCAGCAGCCCCACTATCACCGGGGAGCTGTTTTTT	CASSPTITGELFF
TRBV7-2	TRBD1	TRBJ2-3	NA	TGTGCCAGCAGCTCCCAGGGACAGTTGGGATCAGATACGCAGTATTTT	CASSSQGQLGSDTQYF
TRBV5-6	NA	TRBJ1-2	NA	TGTGCCAACAGCTTACGGGATTCATACGGGGGGTACACCTTC	CANSLRDSYGGYTF
TRBV5-8	NA	TRBJ2-3	NA	TGTGCCAGCAGCTTGGGGGGGATTGACAGGGATACGCAGTATTTT	CASSLGGIDRDTQYF
TRBV30	NA	TRBJ2-7	NA	TGTGCCTGGAGTAGGGGGTACGAGCAGTACTTC	CAWSRGYEQYF